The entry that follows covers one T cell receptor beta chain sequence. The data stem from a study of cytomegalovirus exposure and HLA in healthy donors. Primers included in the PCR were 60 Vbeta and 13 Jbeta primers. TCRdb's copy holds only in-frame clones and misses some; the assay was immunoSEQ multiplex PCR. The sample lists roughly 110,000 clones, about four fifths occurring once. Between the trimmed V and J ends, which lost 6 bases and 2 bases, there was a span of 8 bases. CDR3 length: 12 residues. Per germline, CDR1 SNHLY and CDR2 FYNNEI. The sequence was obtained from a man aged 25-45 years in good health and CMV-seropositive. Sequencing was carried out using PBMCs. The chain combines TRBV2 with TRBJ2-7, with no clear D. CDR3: CASRYGAYEQYV. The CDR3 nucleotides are TGTGCCAGCAGGTATGGAGCCTACGAGCAGTACGTC.